A single sample is the source of the 28 T cell receptor beta chains below, sequenced in a study of CD8+CD57+ T cells in acquired aplastic anemia. Profiles of TCR beta VDJ and CDR3 were generated from a genomic DNA template. TCRdb passed the reads through MiXCR, listing each CDR3 protein once. The sample holds around 150,000 distinct CDR3 sequences, 70% to 75% seen once. Patients who underwent sequencing had shown CD8+CD57+ cell expansion by flow cytometry. Sequenced sample: sorted CD4+, CD8+, or CD8+CD57+ T cells (not recorded which) from PBMCs. These receptors came from a human donor with aplastic anemia.

A word on this clonotype: A much bigger clone sits one base away, suggesting this may be a read error. The chain couples TRBV4-1 to TRBJ2-7; D gene uncertain. Germline V lookup: CDR1 MGHRA, CDR2 YSYEKL. The CDR3 length is 14 residues. The ends were cut back, 0 bases at V and 6 bases at J, with 12 bases in the middle. The CDR3, as DNA: TGCGCCAGCAGCCAAGATAGGCCCCTCTGCGAGCAGTACTTC. It is translated as CASSQDRPLCEQYF.

The rearrangement uses TRBV2 and TRBJ2-2, with D uncertain. V lost 6 bases and J lost 4, with 6 bases in between. This CDR3 has 12 amino acids. Germline V gene sequence: CDR1 SNHLY, CDR2 FYNNEI. The CDR3: CASSQSTGELFF. The CDR3, as DNA: TGTGCCAGCAGCCAGTCCACCGGGGAGCTGTTTTTT.

Here the CDR3 reads CASTDRGRNEQFF. The CDR3 DNA reads TGTGCCAGTACCGACAGGGGGCGGAATGAGCAGTTCTTC. This chain connects TRBV19 to TRBJ2-1; TRBD1 matches at 10 bases. This CDR3 spans 13 amino acids. The germline CDR1 and CDR2 sequences are LNHDA and SQIVND (reference sequence). Trimming removed 7 bases from V and 7 bases from J; junction bases left unmatched: 4.

The chain is built from TRBV24-1 and TRBJ1-5; D might be TRBD1 (6 bases). The CDR3 covers 16 residues. Germline loops: CDR1 KGHDR, CDR2 SFDVKD. V lost 2 bases and J 0 bases, leaving 10 bases between the germline ends. CDR3 nucleotides: TGTGCCACCAGTGATTCCCAGGGGTATAGCAATCAGCCCCAGCATTTT. Protein: CATSDSQGYSNQPQHF.

The sample holds one count of this clonotype. The chain carries TRBV12-3 or TRBV12-4 and TRBJ2-2; 8 bases are a match to TRBD2. Unmatched junction bases numbered 8, after V lost 5 bases and J lost 3 bases. CDR3 length: 16 amino acids. The CDR3 DNA follows: TGTGCCAGCAGTCCCCTGACTAGCGTAGACACCGGGGAGCTGTTTTTT. It codes for CASSPLTSVDTGELFF.

This clonotype was observed a single time. The chain's CDR3 is CASSSLNYGYTF. The CDR3 nucleotides read TGTGCCAGCAGTTCACTTAACTATGGCTACACCTTC. The chain carries TRBV27 and TRBJ1-2, with unresolved D. Deletions cut 4 bases from V and 1 base from J, with 4 bases between. The CDR3 runs 12 residues. CDR1 and CDR2 (germline): MNHEY, SMNVEV (reference sequence).

The rearrangement joins TRBV7-3 to TRBJ2-3, with D maybe TRBD1 (5 bases). Trimming left V 4 bases short and J 3 bases short, with 8 bases between. Per the germline V gene, CDR1 is SGHTA and CDR2 is FQGTGA. The CDR3 sequence is 13 residues long. This CDR3 is CASSSQGTDTQYF. The CDR3 region has the DNA TGTGCCAGCAGCTCCCAGGGAACAGATACGCAGTATTTT.

This clonotype was found a few times. The chain has TRBV20-1 and TRBJ2-7; 9 bases are shared with TRBD2. Germline V gives CDR1 DFQATT, CDR2 SNEGSKA (reference sequence). V dropped 2 bases and J dropped 1; count of bases not matched to a gene: 9. The CDR3 totals 16 residues. DNA of the CDR3: TGCAGTGCTAGACCATCAAGCGGGAGGCCTTCCTACGAGCAGTACTTC. Translation: CSARPSSGRPSYEQYF.

This clonotype was counted a single time. J is TRBJ1-1 and V is TRBV11-1; D uncertain. The CDR3 length is 13 residues. Trimming stripped 6 bases from V and 4 bases from J, with 12 bases between. CDR1 is SGHAT and CDR2 is FQDESV in the germline V gene (reference sequence). The CDR3 protein is CASRKTTSTEAFF. In DNA, the CDR3 is TGTGCCAGCAGGAAGACTACGAGCACTGAAGCTTTCTTT.

This clonotype was seen only a few times. The J gene is TRBJ2-5, the V gene TRBV14; D remains ambiguous. Trimming took off 5 bases at V and 4 bases at J, with 8 bases between the two ends. The germline gives CDR1 SGHDN, CDR2 FVKESK. This CDR3 contains 12 residues. CDR3 DNA sequence: TGTGCCAGCAGCGGGCAAGGAGAGACCCAGTACTTC. Protein product: CASSGQGETQYF.

This chain joins TRBV19 and TRBJ1-2, with TRBD1 identical over 10 bases. Germline CDR1 LNHDA, CDR2 SQIVND (reference sequence). The CDR3 is 15 residues long. V gave up 7 bases and J gave up 8 bases; unmatched junction bases: 13. The CDR3 nucleotides read TGTGCCAGTACCCCAGTCGGGGGGACAGGGGTAGGCTACACCTTC. Amino acid sequence: CASTPVGGTGVGYTF.

The chain has TRBV20-1 and TRBJ2-1; no definite D call. V dropped 0 bases and J dropped 12 bases, with 9 bases sitting between them. The CDR3 runs 11 residues. The germline V gene encodes CDR1 DFQATT and CDR2 SNEGSKA (reference sequence). Here the CDR3 reads CSARDAPGQFF. In nucleotides, the CDR3 is TGCAGTGCTAGAGACGCGCCAGGGCAGTTCTTC.

This clonotype was detected ten times or more. The rearrangement links TRBV10-3 to TRBJ1-1, with D maybe TRBD1 (5 bases). V was pared by 3 bases and J by 0 bases, with 11 bases between. CDR3 length: 15 amino acids. The germline V gene has CDR1 ENHRY and CDR2 SYGVKD. The CDR3 nucleotides read TGTGCCATCAGTGAAACCGGGACGGTGAACACTGAAGCTTTCTTT. Its protein is CAISETGTVNTEAFF.

The chain carries TRBV15 and TRBJ2-5, with D maybe TRBD2 (7 bases). The V gene lost 0 bases and the J gene lost 5 bases, with 13 bases spanning the gap. CDR3 length: 15 residues. The germline gives CDR1 LNHNV, CDR2 YYDKDF (reference sequence). The CDR3 DNA follows: TGTGCCACCAGCAGAGATCTGGGGGGGCGGGAGACCCAGTACTTC. As protein: CATSRDLGGRETQYF.

The genes are TRBV6-2 or TRBV6-3 and TRBJ2-7; D remains ambiguous. The V end was cut by 5 bases, the J end by 0 bases, with 11 bases between. Germline V gives CDR1 MNHEY, CDR2 SVGEGT. The CDR3 is 14 amino acids. The chain's CDR3 is CASSPVPSSYEQYF. CDR3 nucleotides: TGTGCCAGCAGTCCCGTCCCCAGCTCCTACGAGCAGTACTTC.

This CDR3 reads CASSNWHNYGYTF. The CDR3 DNA sequence: TGTGCCAGCAGCAACTGGCATAACTATGGCTACACCTTC. The chain carries TRBV7-9 and TRBJ1-2; D not resolved. CDR3 length: 13 amino acids. V lost 5 bases and J 1 base, leaving 8 bases between the germline ends. Germline CDR1 SEHNR, CDR2 FQNEAQ (reference sequence).

This clonotype occurred many times. The chain links TRBV6-1 to TRBJ1-5; 8 bases match TRBD1. V trimming: 2 bases; J trimming: 6 bases; junction bases outside the gene matches: 6. The CDR3 is made up of 15 amino acids. Germline assignment: CDR1 MNHNS and CDR2 SASEGT. The CDR3 coding sequence is TGTGCCAGCAGTGAAATCGGGACAGGTGGTCAGCCCCAGCATTTT. Translating it yields CASSEIGTGGQPQHF.

The chain is built from TRBV15 and TRBJ1-1; D is uncertain. Germline assignment: CDR1 LNHNV and CDR2 YYDKDF (reference sequence). V lost 0 bases and J lost 5, with 13 bases in between. This CDR3 is 15 amino acids long. The CDR3 nucleotides are TGTGCCACCAGCAGAGATTTGGGAGGGTATACTGAAGCTTTCTTT. Protein sequence: CATSRDLGGYTEAFF. The full variable domain, its missing parts supplied by reference TRBV15 and TRBJ1-1, is DAMVIQNPRYQVTQFGKPVTLSCSQTLNHNVMYWYQQKSSQAPKLLFHYYDKDFNNEADTPDNFQSRRPNTSFCFLDIRSPGLGDTAMYLCATSRDLGGYTEAFFGQGTRLTVV.

The genes are TRBV24-1 and TRBJ1-2; possible D gene TRBD1, 6 bases. V lost 4 bases and J 4 bases, leaving 12 bases between the germline ends. The CDR3 contains 14 residues. CDR1 is KGHDR and CDR2 is SFDVKD in the germline V gene. The CDR3 is CATSDGQNFYGYTF. The CDR3 DNA sequence: TGTGCCACCAGTGACGGACAGAACTTCTATGGCTACACCTTC.

This chain links TRBV9 with TRBJ2-5; 8 positions match TRBD1. This CDR3 has 14 residues. After removal of 3 bases from V and 4 bases from J, the junction contained 5 bases not matched to a gene. Germline loops: CDR1 SGDLS, CDR2 YYNGEE. CDR3 residues: CASSARTGRETQYF. In nucleotides, the CDR3 is TGTGCCAGCAGCGCCCGGACAGGGAGAGAGACCCAGTACTTC.

The chain links TRBV5-1 to TRBJ2-1, with D possibly matching TRBD2 (6 bases). Trimming left V 2 bases short and J 3 bases short, with 15 bases between. The CDR3 length is 16 residues. From germline, CDR1 is SGHRS and CDR2 YFSETQ. In DNA, the CDR3 is TGCGCCAGCAGCTTTGGTGGGGCTAGCGACTACAATGAGCAGTTCTTC. Translation: CASSFGGASDYNEQFF. The variable domain in full, with the rest retrieved from reference TRBV5-1 and TRBJ2-1, is KAGVTQTPRYLIKTRGQQVTLSCSPISGHRSVSWYQQTPGQGLQFLFEYFSETQRNKGNFPGRFSGRQFSNSRSEMNVSTLELGDSALYLCASSFGGASDYNEQFFGPGTRLTVL.

The chain is built from TRBV19 and TRBJ1-5; D gene uncertain. This CDR3 region has 15 residues. CDR1 is LNHDA and CDR2 is SQIVND in the germline V gene (reference sequence). V lost 10 bases and J 4 bases, leaving 20 bases between the germline ends. The CDR3 spells CATEDVLFGNQPQHF. The CDR3 DNA follows: TGTGCCACCGAGGATGTCCTTTTTGGGAATCAGCCCCAGCATTTT.

The chain is built from TRBV9 and TRBJ2-3; 11 bases line up with TRBD2. Germline V lookup: CDR1 SGDLS, CDR2 YYNGEE. The ends lost 0 bases at V and 2 bases at J; junction bases unmatched: 5. The CDR3 runs to 17 residues. For the CDR3, the DNA is TGTGCCAGCAGCGTAGGTGTACTAGCGGGGGACACAGATACGCAGTATTTT. This codes for CASSVGVLAGDTDTQYF.

Relative to its sample, this clonotype is medium-sized. J is TRBJ2-2 and V is TRBV10-1; unclear D gene. Germline V gene sequence: CDR1 WNHNN, CDR2 SYGVQD (reference sequence). The CDR3 is 15 amino acids. The V and J ends lost 0 bases and 3 bases respectively, with 8 bases between them. Here the CDR3 reads CASSESRLHTGELFF. The CDR3 bases are TGCGCCAGCAGTGAGTCCAGGCTCCACACCGGGGAGCTGTTTTTT.

Written as DNA, the CDR3 is TGCGCCAGCAGCCAGAGGACAGGGGGCTACGAGCAGTACTTC. It codes for CASSQRTGGYEQYF. The chain is built from TRBV5-1 and TRBJ2-7, with 10 bases fitting TRBD1. The CDR3 is 14 amino acids. Germline CDR1 reads SGHRS; CDR2 reads YFSETQ. With V trimmed by 4 bases and J by 3 bases, 4 bases remained unmatched.

This chain uses TRBV9 with TRBJ1-6; possibly TRBD1 for D (6 bases). CDR3 length: 14 residues. Deletions cut 0 bases from V and 9 bases from J, with 10 bases between. CDR1 is SGDLS and CDR2 is YYNGEE in the germline V gene. The CDR3 reads CASSVGPRGSPLHF. DNA for the CDR3: TGTGCCAGCAGCGTAGGTCCCAGGGGTTCACCCCTCCACTTT.

The chain employs TRBV7-2 and TRBJ2-7; TRBD1 matches 7 bases. V was clipped by 1 base and J by 3 bases; unmatched bases: 12. Germline V gene lookup returns CDR1 SGHTA and CDR2 FQGNSA. The CDR3 has 17 amino acids. CDR3 in amino acids: CASSLGGPGQKIYEQYF. The CDR3, as DNA: TGTGCCAGCAGCTTAGGGGGACCGGGACAGAAGATCTACGAGCAGTACTTC.

The V and J genes are TRBV7-7 and TRBJ2-2; weak D call: TRBD2 (5 bases). This CDR3 contains 17 residues. Germline CDR1 reads SSHAT; CDR2 reads FNYEAQ (reference sequence). Trimming removed 0 bases at V and 3 bases at J, with 14 bases between. The CDR3 DNA is TGTGCCAGCAGCTTAGCGCTAACTAGTCCCTACACCGGGGAGCTGTTTTTT. Its protein is CASSLALTSPYTGELFF. The full variable domain, rest sourced from reference TRBV7-7 and TRBJ2-2, is GAGVSQSPRYKVTKRGQDVTLRCDPISSHATLYWYQQALGQGPEFLTYFNYEAQPDKSGLPSDRFSAERPEGSISTLTIQRTEQRDSAMYRCASSLALTSPYTGELFFGEGSRLTVL.